This TCR beta chain came from a study of cytomegalovirus exposure and HLA in healthy donors. Both 60 Vbeta primers and 13 Jbeta primers went into the PCR. Per the original data handling: Unique TCR beta chains totaled roughly 80 million in a later count, with approximately 10 million of them shared. The data were produced by immunoSEQ multiplex PCR, yet TCRdb's version contains in-frame clones alone and is incomplete. That table supplies the V and J calls and clone size; D and trimming were determined from the DNA. Seen here are roughly 140,000 clones, under 85% observed once, and the top ten hold about 6.7%. On this clone: Antigen: not known.

Overall study results and limits: The classifier, whose performance was assessed in both the original and validation cohorts, reportedly diagnosed cytomegalovirus status with high specificity and sensitivity. Reportedly, fewer N-insertions than the roughly 700-donor mean appeared in an Asian-associated ancestry cluster in a later analysis.

The sequenced sample consisted of PBMCs. The TCR was taken from a woman in her thirties or forties in good health and CMV-seropositive.

CDR3 nucleotides: TGTGCCAGCAGCTTAGGGGGAGGGCGGGATCAGCCCCAGCATTTT. Protein: CASSLGGGRDQPQHF. The chain employs TRBV5-6 and TRBJ1-5; D might be TRBD1 (6 bases). This CDR3 region has 15 residues. The germline gives CDR1 SGHDT, CDR2 YYEEEE. V gave up 2 bases and J gave up 5 bases, with 14 bases separating them.